This TCR beta chain was recovered during a study of molecular identifiers for immune sequencing clone quantification. Library preparation followed earlier protocols using designated TCR primers. TCRdb passed the PCR reads through MiXCR, listing each CDR3 protein once. The sample lists about 640,000 distinct CDR3 sequences, around 20% occurring once. Each library that profiled naive CD8 cells came from around 18,000 to 910,000 sorted cells with 10%, 30% or 50% RNA. V lost 6 bases, J lost 2 bases, and 6 bases lay in between. This CDR3 spans 12 amino acids. The germline V gene has CDR1 SGHAT and CDR2 FQNNGV. This clonotype was observed many times.

The clonotype comes from a human donor in good health. Some libraries in this study had Jurkat cell RNA spiked in. V is TRBV11-2 and J is TRBJ2-3; D unclear. Sample: naive CD8+ T cells from blood, with Jurkat cell RNA spiked in. Stated subset: FACS-sorted CD8+CD4-CCR7+CD45RA+ naive T cells. The CDR3 sequence: CASSWDTDTQYF. CDR3 DNA: TGTGCCAGCAGTTGGGACACAGATACGCAGTATTTT.